What follows are 27 T cell receptor beta chains derived from one specimen sequenced in a study of a mutant IDH1 vaccine in newly diagnosed glioma. Generated by immunoSEQ multiplex PCR, the TCRdb table keeps only in-frame clones and is missing some. The sample lists about 92,000 clones, about 80% seen once, with around 7% in the top ten. Regarding time point: baseline, week 1 (first vaccination visit). The sample's treatment: pre-vaccination baseline after standard-of-care therapy. The source material was PBMCs, sampled from a glioma patient treated with radiotherapy, temozolomide or both. The receptors stem from a man in his forties with glioma.

The chain has TRBV29-1 and TRBJ2-3, with D perhaps TRBD2 (6 bases). Trimming pared 5 bases from V and 1 base from J, leaving 22 bases between. From germline, CDR1 is SQVTM and CDR2 ANQGSEA. This CDR3 is built from 17 residues. This CDR3 is CSVRPSRGSSGTDTQYF. For the CDR3, the DNA is TGCAGCGTTCGTCCCTCTCGGGGGTCTAGCGGCACAGATACGCAGTATTTT.

Details on this clone: No conserved phenylalanine or tryptophan ends this CDR3, so it is likely a read error. The gene calls are TRBV6-6 and TRBJ2-7; the D call may be TRBD1 or TRBD2 (6 bases each). CDR1 and CDR2 (germline): MNHNY, SVGAGI (reference sequence). The CDR3 spans 14 residues. V gave up 7 bases and J gave up 5 bases, with 18 bases separating them. Here the CDR3 DNA reads TGTGCCAGCACTACAAGGGGGGACGGGGACGAGCAGTACCTC. This sequence encodes CASTTRGDGDEQYL.

This clone has more than one count but fewer than ten. The rearrangement uses TRBV2 and TRBJ2-1; 8 bases are shared with TRBD2. V dropped 8 bases and J dropped 6; count of bases not matched to a gene: 6. The germline V gene encodes CDR1 SNHLY and CDR2 FYNNEI. The length of the CDR3 is 13 residues. CDR3 sequence: CASGERGFNEQFF. The CDR3 bases are TGTGCCAGCGGGGAGCGGGGGTTCAATGAGCAGTTCTTC. Filled out from reference TRBV2 and TRBJ2-1, the complete variable domain reads EPEVTQTPSHQVTQMGQEVILRCVPISNHLYFYWYRQILGQKVEFLVSFYNNEISEKSEIFDDQFSVERPDGSNFTLKIRSTKLEDSAMYFCASGERGFNEQFFGPGTRLTVL.

The chain recombines TRBV18 with TRBJ2-2, with D possibly TRBD1 on 6 matching bases. The CDR3 contains 13 residues. CDR1 and CDR2 from the germline V gene are KGHSH and LQKENI. Trimming cost V 3 bases and J 5 bases, with 7 bases left between them. The CDR3 here is CASSPTGTGELFF. CDR3 sequence (DNA): TGTGCCAGCTCACCGACAGGTACCGGGGAGCTGTTTTTT. The entire variable domain, with the rest obtained from reference TRBV18 and TRBJ2-2, is as follows: NAGVMQNPRHLVRRRGQEARLRCSPMKGHSHVYWYRQLPEEGLKFMVYLQKENIIDESGMPKERFSAEFPKEGPSILRIQQVVRGDSAAYFCASSPTGTGELFFGEGSRLTVL.

The V call is TRBV11-2, the J call TRBJ2-5, with TRBD2 matching 16 bases. The germline gives CDR1 SGHAT, CDR2 FQNNGV. The CDR3 runs to 15 residues. The ends lost 5 bases at V and 5 bases at J; junction bases unmatched: 2. CDR3 sequence reads: CASSPGLAGGETQYF. The CDR3 nucleotides are TGTGCCAGCAGCCCGGGACTAGCGGGGGGGGAGACCCAGTACTTC.

V and J are TRBV4-2 and TRBJ1-2; a possible D gene is TRBD1 (6 bases). The germline V gene encodes CDR1 LGHNA and CDR2 YNFKEQ. This CDR3 region has 15 residues. The V and J ends lost 3 bases and 0 bases respectively, with 11 bases between them. The CDR3: CASSQHRDTNYGYTF. The CDR3 DNA reads as TGTGCCAGCAGCCAGCACAGGGATACTAACTATGGCTACACCTTC.

The sample holds one count of this clone. This chain links TRBV7-2 with TRBJ2-1; 10 nucleotides match TRBD2. Germline CDR1 reads SGHTA; CDR2 reads FQGNSA. This CDR3 is 17 amino acids long. V dropped 0 bases and J dropped 4; count of bases not matched to a gene: 6. CDR3 nucleotide sequence: TGTGCCAGCAGCTTAGCGGCAGCGGGAGGGGGATACAATGAGCAGTTCTTC. Its protein is CASSLAAAGGGYNEQFF.

The chain joins TRBV4-2 to TRBJ2-5; D may be TRBD2 (6 bases). V dropped 0 bases and J dropped 7 bases, with 18 bases sitting between them. The CDR3 is 16 residues long. Germline V gene data show CDR1 as LGHNA and CDR2 as YNFKEQ. Here the CDR3 DNA reads TGTGCCAGCAGCCAAGAACTAGCCCGAGGGGTCCCGACCCAGTACTTC. As protein: CASSQELARGVPTQYF.

V and J are TRBV6-1 and TRBJ1-4, with D perhaps matching TRBD1 (6 bases). Trimming pared 3 bases from V and 8 bases from J, leaving 10 bases between. CDR1 is MNHNS and CDR2 is SASEGT in the germline V gene. The CDR3 is 13 amino acids. The CDR3 DNA reads TGTGCCAGCAGTGATCAGGGGACCGAAAAACTGTTTTTT. It is translated as CASSDQGTEKLFF.

The rearrangement joins TRBV5-6 to TRBJ2-5; D may correspond to TRBD1 or TRBD2 (6 bases each). The CDR3 totals 14 residues. Trimming shortened V by 1 base and J by 4 bases, and 11 bases separated the two germline ends. Germline lookup yields CDR1 SGHDT and CDR2 YYEEEE. CDR3 region: CASSLSGGRETQYF. DNA for the CDR3: TGTGCCAGCAGCTTGTCCGGGGGCAGAGAGACCCAGTACTTC.

The rearrangement joins TRBV4-1 to TRBJ2-2; the match to TRBD1 covers 8 bases. The CDR3 runs to 14 residues. Germline CDR1 reads MGHRA; CDR2 reads YSYEKL. The ends lost 2 bases at V and 5 bases at J; junction bases unmatched: 1. The CDR3 DNA reads as TGCGCCAGCAGCCAACGACAGGGGACCGGGGAGCTGTTTTTT. Its translation: CASSQRQGTGELFF.

The chain joins TRBV4-2 to TRBJ2-3, with 10 bases matching TRBD1. The CDR3 is made up of 18 amino acids. CDR1 LGHNA and CDR2 YNFKEQ come from the germline V gene. V lost 1 base to trimming and J lost 4 bases; unmatched junction nucleotides: 11. CDR3 sequence: CASSQAGTGVLSADTQYF. DNA for the CDR3: TGTGCCAGCAGCCAAGCGGGGACAGGGGTTTTATCAGCAGATACGCAGTATTTT.

The gene calls are TRBV6-5 and TRBJ1-1; D possibly corresponds to TRBD1 (6 bases). CDR1 and CDR2 (germline): MNHEY, SVGAGI. The V end was cut by 6 bases, the J end by 0 bases, with 11 bases between. CDR3 length: 14 amino acids. The CDR3 DNA reads as TGTGCCAGCAGACTAACAGGGTTGAACACTGAAGCTTTCTTT. Translating it yields CASRLTGLNTEAFF.

In its sample, this clone was seen a few times. The V and J genes are TRBV29-1 and TRBJ2-3; possible D gene TRBD1, 5 bases. The V gene's germline CDR1 is SQVTM and CDR2 ANQGSEA. V lost 5 bases to trimming and J lost 0 bases, with 15 bases between them. The CDR3 runs 15 residues. CDR3 sequence (DNA): TGCAGCGTTATGGGTCAGGGAACTAGCACAGATACGCAGTATTTT. It translates to CSVMGQGTSTDTQYF.

This clone is a singleton in its sample. The chain combines TRBV14 with TRBJ2-1; no definite D call. The germline V gene encodes CDR1 SGHDN and CDR2 FVKESK. Trimming pared 1 base from V and 0 bases from J, leaving 10 bases between. The CDR3 runs to 16 residues. CDR3 nucleotides: TGTGCCAGCAGCCAAGTGACCAAGAGCTCCTACAATGAGCAGTTCTTC. Protein product: CASSQVTKSSYNEQFF.

V is TRBV14 and J is TRBJ2-1; tentatively, D is TRBD2 (7 bases). The CDR3 is 13 residues long. Per the germline V gene, CDR1 is SGHDN and CDR2 is FVKESK. Trimming pared 2 bases from V and 14 bases from J, leaving 16 bases between. DNA of the CDR3: TGTGCCAGCAGCCAAAATACCCAGGGGAGGGAGTTCTTC. Translated, it gives CASSQNTQGREFF.

J is TRBJ1-5 and V is TRBV12-5; D uncertain. V shed 0 bases and J shed 4 bases, with 7 bases lying between them. The CDR3 consists of 14 residues. Germline-derived CDR1 and CDR2 are LGHNT and FRNRAP. The CDR3 region has the DNA TGTGCTAGTGGTTTGGTGCCTGGAAATCAGCCCCAGCATTTT. This encodes CASGLVPGNQPQHF. The complete variable domain, with remaining parts taken from reference TRBV12-5 and TRBJ1-5, reads DARVTQTPRHKVTEMGQEVTMRCQPILGHNTVFWYRQTMMQGLELLAYFRNRAPLDDSGMPKDRFSAEMPDATLATLKIQPSEPRDSAVYFCASGLVPGNQPQHFGDGTRLSIL.

V usage is TRBV6-6 and J usage is TRBJ1-1, with D hard to call. This CDR3 comprises 13 residues. Trimming left V 6 bases short and J 0 bases short, with 8 bases between. From germline, CDR1 is MNHNY and CDR2 SVGAGI (reference sequence). In DNA form, the CDR3 reads TGTGCCAGCAGACAGCGAATGAACACTGAAGCTTTCTTT. It codes for CASRQRMNTEAFF.

The chain has TRBV27 and TRBJ1-3, with no clear D. The V end lost 5 bases, the J end lost 8 bases, and 13 bases lay between the germline ends. CDR1 is MNHEY and CDR2 is SMNVEV in the germline V gene (reference sequence). The CDR3 is made up of 13 amino acids. The CDR3 here is CASSLGYRDTIYF. CDR3 DNA: TGTGCCAGCAGTCTGGGCTACCGGGACACCATATATTTT.

The chain carries TRBV11-3 and TRBJ1-1, with no clear D. Trimming removed 5 bases at V and 0 bases at J, with 7 bases between. There are 13 residues in the CDR3. Germline V lookup: CDR1 SGHNT, CDR2 YENEEA. This CDR3 is CASSLRMNTEAFF. CDR3 DNA sequence: TGTGCCAGCAGCCTCCGTATGAACACTGAAGCTTTCTTT.

The V call is TRBV6-6, the J call TRBJ2-7; 7 positions match TRBD2. The V and J ends lost 2 bases and 5 bases, in that order; junction bases with no gene match: 9. The CDR3 contains 15 residues. Germline CDR1 reads MNHNY; CDR2 reads SVGAGI (reference sequence). CDR3 in amino acids: CASSYPSAGVHEQYF. As DNA, the CDR3 is TGTGCCAGCAGTTACCCTTCGGCGGGGGTCCACGAGCAGTACTTC.

This clone was seen more than once but under ten times. The chain links TRBV9 to TRBJ1-4; the D gene is possibly TRBD1 (5 bases). The germline CDR1 and CDR2 sequences are SGDLS and YYNGEE. V lost 7 bases to trimming and J lost 6 bases, with 10 bases between them. This CDR3 comprises 12 residues. DNA of the CDR3: TGTGCCAGCTCCAGAGGGGATGAAAAACTGTTTTTT. Its protein product is CASSRGDEKLFF.

CDR3 nucleotide sequence: TGCGCCAGCAGCCAAGCTTCGGATAGGATCACTGGGGCCAACGTCCTGACTTTC. Translating it yields CASSQASDRITGANVLTF. The chain uses TRBV4-3 and TRBJ2-6; D is unclear. This CDR3 contains 18 residues. The V gene's germline CDR1 is LGHNA and CDR2 YSLEER. The germline V and J ends were trimmed by 1 base and 2 bases, with 15 bases remaining between them.

This chain uses TRBV5-6 with TRBJ2-7; D is possibly TRBD1 (5 bases). Deletions cut 2 bases from V and 1 base from J, with 7 bases between. The CDR3 sequence is 13 residues long. Looked up from germline, CDR1 is SGHDT and CDR2 is YYEEEE. This CDR3 is CASSFDSSYEQYF. Written as DNA, the CDR3 is TGTGCCAGCAGCTTTGACAGTTCCTACGAGCAGTACTTC.

The chain combines TRBV4-3 with TRBJ1-2, with unresolved D. V was cut by 1 base and J by 6 bases, with 9 bases left in between. The CDR3 covers 13 residues. Germline CDR1 reads LGHNA; CDR2 reads YSLEER. The CDR3 DNA follows: TGCGCCAGCAGCCAAGTCTTGGGGAATGGCTACACCTTC. It codes for CASSQVLGNGYTF.

The chain is built from TRBV5-1 and TRBJ1-4; TRBD1 might be the D (5 bases). There are 16 residues in the CDR3. The germline gives CDR1 SGHRS, CDR2 YFSETQ. V lost 1 base to trimming and J lost 5 bases, with 15 bases between them. The CDR3 nucleotides are TGCGCCAGCAGCTTGTATCTCGGGGACTTGAATGAAAAACTGTTTTTT. Its translation is CASSLYLGDLNEKLFF.

The chain recombines TRBV10-3 with TRBJ2-7, with D maybe TRBD1 (5 bases). The V gene's germline CDR1 is ENHRY and CDR2 SYGVKD. Trimming left V 7 bases short and J 3 bases short, with 13 bases between. This CDR3 spans 13 amino acids. Written as DNA, the CDR3 is TGTGCCATCAAGACAGATAGTGTCTACGAGCAGTACTTC. It encodes CAIKTDSVYEQYF.